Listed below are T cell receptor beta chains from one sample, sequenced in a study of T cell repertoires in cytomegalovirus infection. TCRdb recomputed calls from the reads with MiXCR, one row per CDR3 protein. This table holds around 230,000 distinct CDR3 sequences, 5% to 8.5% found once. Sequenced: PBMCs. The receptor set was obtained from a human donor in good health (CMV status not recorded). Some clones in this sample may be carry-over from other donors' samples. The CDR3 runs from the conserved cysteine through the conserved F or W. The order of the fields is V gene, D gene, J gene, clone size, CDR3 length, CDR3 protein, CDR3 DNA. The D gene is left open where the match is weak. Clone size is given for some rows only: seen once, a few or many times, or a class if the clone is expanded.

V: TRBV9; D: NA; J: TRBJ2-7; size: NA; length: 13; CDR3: CASSVAGSYEQYF; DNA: TGTGCCAGCAGCGTAGCGGGGTCCTACGAGCAGTACTTC
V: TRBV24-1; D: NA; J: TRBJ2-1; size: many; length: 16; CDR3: CATSDLQWAGTNEQFF; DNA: TGTGCCACCAGTGATTTGCAGTGGGCAGGGACTAATGAGCAGTTCTTC
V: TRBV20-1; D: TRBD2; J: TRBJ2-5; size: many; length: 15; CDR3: CSARGLAGALETQYF; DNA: TGCAGTGCTAGGGGGCTAGCGGGGGCTTTGGAGACCCAGTACTTC
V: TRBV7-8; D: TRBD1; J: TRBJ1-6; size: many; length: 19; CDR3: CASSKGAETGTVLNSPLHF; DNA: TGTGCCAGCAGCAAAGGGGCCGAAACCGGGACAGTACTAAATTCACCCCTCCACTTT
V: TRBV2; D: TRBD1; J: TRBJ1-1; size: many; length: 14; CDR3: CASRPIQGDYEAFF; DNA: TGTGCCAGCAGACCGATCCAGGGGGATTATGAAGCTTTCTTT
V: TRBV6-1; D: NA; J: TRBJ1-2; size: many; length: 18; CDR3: CASSFREGRGAKGYGYTF; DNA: TGTGCCAGCAGTTTTCGGGAAGGGAGGGGCGCTAAGGGATATGGCTACACCTTC
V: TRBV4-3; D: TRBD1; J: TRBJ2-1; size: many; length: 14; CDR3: CASSQEDRGHEQFF; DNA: TGCGCCAGCAGCCAGGAGGACAGGGGACATGAGCAGTTCTTC
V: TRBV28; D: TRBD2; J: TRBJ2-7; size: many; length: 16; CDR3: CASGTSGGDMTYEQYF; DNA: TGTGCCAGCGGGACGAGCGGGGGCGATATGACCTACGAGCAGTACTTC
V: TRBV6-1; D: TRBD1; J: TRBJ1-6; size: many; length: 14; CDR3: CASSGQGLGSPLHF; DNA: TGTGCCAGCAGCGGACAGGGCTTAGGTTCACCCCTCCACTTT
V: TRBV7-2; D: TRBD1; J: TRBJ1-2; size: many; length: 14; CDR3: CASSLGQGAHGYTF; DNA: TGTGCCAGCAGCTTGGGACAGGGAGCTCATGGCTACACCTTC
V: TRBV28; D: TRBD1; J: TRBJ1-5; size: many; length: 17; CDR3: CASSLLTGMNSNQPQHF; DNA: TGTGCCAGCAGTTTACTGACAGGGATGAATAGCAATCAGCCCCAGCATTTT
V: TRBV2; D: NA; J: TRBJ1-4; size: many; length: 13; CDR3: CASLRDTDEKLFF; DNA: TGTGCCAGCCTCCGGGACACGGATGAAAAACTGTTTTTT
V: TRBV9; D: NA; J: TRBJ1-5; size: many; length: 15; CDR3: CASSEEGVSNQPQHF; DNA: TGTGCCAGCAGTGAGGAAGGGGTTAGCAATCAGCCCCAGCATTTT
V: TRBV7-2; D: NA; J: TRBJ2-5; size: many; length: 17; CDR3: CASSLLLRGGSGETQYF; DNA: TGTGCCAGCAGCTTACTTCTGCGGGGAGGCTCAGGAGAGACCCAGTACTTC
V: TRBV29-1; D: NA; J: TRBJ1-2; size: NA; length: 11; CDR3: CSVVRDYGYTF; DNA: TGCAGCGTTGTCAGGGACTATGGCTACACCTTC
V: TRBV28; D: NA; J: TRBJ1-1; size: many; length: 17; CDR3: CASSRVGKLPMNTEAFF; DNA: TGTGCCAGCAGTCGTGTAGGGAAGCTCCCAATGAACACTGAAGCTTTCTTT
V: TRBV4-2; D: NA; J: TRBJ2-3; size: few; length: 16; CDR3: CASSQDPRGPPDTQYF; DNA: TGTGCCAGCAGCCAAGATCCGAGGGGCCCTCCCGATACGCAGTATTTT
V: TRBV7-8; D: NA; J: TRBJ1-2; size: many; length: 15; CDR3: CASSSRQDASYGYTF; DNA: TGTGCCAGCAGCTCAAGACAGGACGCTAGCTATGGCTACACCTTC
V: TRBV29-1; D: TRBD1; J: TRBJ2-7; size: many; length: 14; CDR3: CSVDIAGGNYEQYF; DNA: TGCAGCGTTGATATCGCAGGGGGAAACTACGAGCAGTACTTC
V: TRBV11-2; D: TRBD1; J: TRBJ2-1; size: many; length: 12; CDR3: CASSSQGNEQFF; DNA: TGTGCCAGCAGCTCACAGGGGAATGAGCAGTTCTTC
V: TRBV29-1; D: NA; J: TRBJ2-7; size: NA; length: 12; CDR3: CSVEEGGYEQYF; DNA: TGCAGCGTTGAAGAGGGGGGATACGAGCAGTACTTC
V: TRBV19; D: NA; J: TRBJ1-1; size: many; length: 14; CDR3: CASSIKVGQSEAFF; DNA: TGTGCCAGTAGTATTAAAGTCGGACAGTCAGAAGCTTTCTTT
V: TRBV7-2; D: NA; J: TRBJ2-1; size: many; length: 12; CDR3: CASSRDYNEQFF; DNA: TGTGCCAGCAGCCGGGACTACAATGAGCAGTTCTTC
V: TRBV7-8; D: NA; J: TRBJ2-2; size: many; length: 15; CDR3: CASSLAAGGAGELFF; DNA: TGTGCCAGCAGCTTAGCGGCAGGGGGGGCCGGGGAGCTGTTTTTT
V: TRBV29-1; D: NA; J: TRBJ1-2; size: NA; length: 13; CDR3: CSVELRQAGGYTF; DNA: TGCAGCGTTGAATTGCGACAGGCGGGTGGCTACACCTTC
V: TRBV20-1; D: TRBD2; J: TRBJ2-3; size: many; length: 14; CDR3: CSALTSGLTDTQYF; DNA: TGCAGTGCTTTGACTAGCGGCCTCACAGATACGCAGTATTTT
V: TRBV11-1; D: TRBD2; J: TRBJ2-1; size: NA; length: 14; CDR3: CASSLAGGGGEQFF; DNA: TGTGCCAGCAGCTTGGCGGGGGGAGGGGGTGAGCAGTTCTTC
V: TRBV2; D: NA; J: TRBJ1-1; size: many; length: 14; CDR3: CASSEGGGYTEAFF; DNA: TGTGCCAGCAGTGAAGGTGGGGGCTACACTGAAGCTTTCTTT
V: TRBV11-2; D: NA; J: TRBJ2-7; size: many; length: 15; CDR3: CASSLRGPSSYEQYF; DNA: TGTGCCAGCAGCTTGCGGGGGCCGAGCTCCTACGAGCAGTACTTC
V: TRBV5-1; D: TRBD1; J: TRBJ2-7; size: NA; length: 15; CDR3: CASSSLQGASYEQYF; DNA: TGCGCCAGCAGCTCCCTCCAGGGGGCCTCCTACGAGCAGTACTTC
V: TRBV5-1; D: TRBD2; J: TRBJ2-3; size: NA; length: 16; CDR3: CASSGMTSGGSYTQYF; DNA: TGCGCCAGCAGCGGGATGACTAGCGGGGGTTCTTATACGCAGTATTTT
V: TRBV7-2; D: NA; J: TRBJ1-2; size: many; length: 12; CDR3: CASSFLGIFYTF; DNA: TGTGCCAGCAGCTTCTTGGGGATTTTCTACACCTTC
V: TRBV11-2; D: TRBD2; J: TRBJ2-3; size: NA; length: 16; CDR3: CVSSSLAGGLPDTQYF; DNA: TGTGTCAGCAGCTCCTTAGCGGGGGGGCTTCCAGATACGCAGTATTTT
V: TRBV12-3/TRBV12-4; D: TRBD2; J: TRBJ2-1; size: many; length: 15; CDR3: CASSLRLAGGLEQFF; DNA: TGTGCCAGCAGTTTACGGCTAGCGGGGGGGCTTGAGCAGTTCTTC
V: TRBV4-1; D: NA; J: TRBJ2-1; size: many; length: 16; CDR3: CASSQDPGRSYNEQFF; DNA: TGCGCCAGCAGCCAAGACCCAGGGCGCTCCTACAATGAGCAGTTCTTC
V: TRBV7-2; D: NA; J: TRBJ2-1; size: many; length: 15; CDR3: CASSLEAGEDNEQFF; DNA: TGTGCCAGCAGCTTAGAAGCAGGTGAGGACAATGAGCAGTTCTTC
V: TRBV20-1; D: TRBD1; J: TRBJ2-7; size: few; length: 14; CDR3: CSAIGGTGKDEQYF; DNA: TGCAGTGCTATAGGCGGGACAGGGAAGGACGAGCAGTACTTC
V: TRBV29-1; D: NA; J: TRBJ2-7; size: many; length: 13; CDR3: CSVGLMGSYEQYF; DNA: TGCAGCGTTGGGCTAATGGGGTCCTACGAGCAGTACTTC
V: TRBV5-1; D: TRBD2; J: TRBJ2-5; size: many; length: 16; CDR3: CASSSTSGGVEETQYF; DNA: TGCGCCAGCAGCTCCACTAGCGGGGGGGTCGAAGAGACCCAGTACTTC
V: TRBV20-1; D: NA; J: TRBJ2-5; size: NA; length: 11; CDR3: CSAKGRQTQYF; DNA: TGCAGTGCTAAAGGAAGGCAGACCCAGTACTTC
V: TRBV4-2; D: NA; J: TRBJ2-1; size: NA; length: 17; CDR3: CASSQYFFGDQANEQFF; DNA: TGTGCCAGCAGCCAATATTTCTTCGGGGACCAAGCCAATGAGCAGTTCTTC
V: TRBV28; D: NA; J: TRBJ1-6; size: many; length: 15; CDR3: CASQPLQGGGSPLHF; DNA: TGTGCCTCCCAACCCTTACAGGGAGGAGGTTCACCCCTCCACTTT